The entry below gives a single TCR beta chain sequence along with its context. This entry is derived from a study of blood T cell repertoires in COVID-19. About the study: The United States, Italy and Spain were the sources of the acute and convalescent COVID-19 samples. T cells, B-cell-depleted T cells, or PBMCs provided the cDNA or gDNA that served as material.

CDR1 SGHAT and CDR2 FQNNGV come from the germline V gene. V gave up 3 bases and J gave up 0 bases; unmatched junction bases: 1. The CDR3 extends over 16 amino acids. How the authors handled the data: Cell counts per sample came from amplifying reference gene primers. The repertoire was sequenced with immunoSEQ multiplex PCR; TCRdb's copy has only in-frame clones and lacks some. The V and J calls and clone size come from that table; D and trimming were worked out from the DNA. The data hold 150,000 to 200,000 clones, with around 80% observed a single time. The TCR sequence derives from a woman in her sixties or seventies with acute or convalescent COVID-19. The sample comprised peripheral blood. This chain uses TRBV11-2 with TRBJ2-2; TRBD1 aligns across 10 bases. DNA of the CDR3: TGTGCCAGCAGCTTTGGGACAGGGGCGAACACCGGGGAGCTGTTTTTT. Its translation: CASSFGTGANTGELFF. The full variable domain, its missing parts supplied by reference TRBV11-2 and TRBJ2-2, is EAGVAQSPRYKIIEKRQSVAFWCNPISGHATLYWYQQILGQGPKLLIQFQNNGVVDDSQLPKDRFSAERLKGVDSTLKIQPAKLEDSAVYLCASSFGTGANTGELFFGEGSRLTVL.